The 21 T cell receptor beta chains given below trace back to one sample, sequenced in a study of regulatory T cells in long-lasting Graves disease. To make TCR beta libraries, researchers used iRepertoire HTBI primers and Arm-PCR of CDR3 regions. Via MiXCR, TCRdb re-called the multiplex PCR reads, giving one row per CDR3 protein. The sample includes fewer than 350,000 distinct CDR3 sequences, 18% of them seen just once. Time point defined: newly diagnosed GD, antithyroid drugs for less than 3 months. Researchers made the TCR library from RNA that was extracted from PBMCs. The sample here was peripheral blood mononuclear cells (PBMCs), taken at new diagnosis, from a patient treated with antithyroid drugs. These TCRs come from a female donor with Graves disease.

The rearrangement links TRBV18 to TRBJ1-2; 10 bases match TRBD1. There are 19 residues in the CDR3. Germline-derived CDR1 and CDR2 are KGHSH and LQKENI. The V segment lost 4 bases and the J segment 0 bases; nucleotides outside the gene matches: 14. The CDR3 region is CASSHGFAGQGNSNYGYTF. The DNA of the CDR3 is TGTGCCAGCTCACACGGATTCGCGGGACAGGGGAATTCTAACTATGGCTACACCTTC.

V is TRBV7-9 and J is TRBJ2-1; either TRBD1 or TRBD2 may fit D (7 bases each). This CDR3 has 22 amino acids. The V gene lost 1 base and the J gene lost 4 bases, with 32 bases spanning the gap. Looked up from germline, CDR1 is SEHNR and CDR2 is FQNEAQ (reference sequence). The CDR3 loop is CASSLEGGLADEDTFSYNEQFF. CDR3 DNA: TGTGCCAGCAGCTTAGAAGGGGGCCTAGCGGACGAAGATACCTTTAGTTACAATGAGCAGTTCTTC. The complete variable domain, with remaining parts taken from reference TRBV7-9 and TRBJ2-1, reads DTGVSQNPRHKITKRGQNVTFRCDPISEHNRLYWYRQTLGQGPEFLTYFQNEAQLEKSRLLSDRFSAERPKGSFSTLEIQRTEQGDSAMYLCASSLEGGLADEDTFSYNEQFFGPGTRLTVL.

This clonotype was detected ten times or more. This chain's CDR3 is CASSSSRSSYEQYF. CDR3 nucleotide sequence: TGTGCCAGCAGTTCCAGTCGGAGCTCCTACGAGCAGTACTTC. The V gene is TRBV6-2 or TRBV6-3, the J gene TRBJ2-7; D is ambiguous. V lost 4 bases and J 0 bases, leaving 10 bases between the germline ends. The CDR3 runs to 14 residues. Germline V gene lookup returns CDR1 MNHEY and CDR2 SVGEGT.

This clonotype showed up just a few times. This chain connects TRBV6-4 to TRBJ2-3; D might be TRBD1 (5 bases). The V gene lost 0 bases and the J gene lost 1 base, with 5 bases spanning the gap. The V gene's germline CDR1 is MRHNA and CDR2 SNTAGT. The CDR3 length is 14 residues. CDR3 sequence (DNA): TGTGCCAGCAGTGACTCGACAGGCACAGATACGCAGTATTTT. This gives the protein CASSDSTGTDTQYF.

With respect to this clonotype: The junction differs from germline at one of its ends, possibly a read error. The V call is TRBV11-1, the J call TRBJ2-5; D is undetermined. The CDR3 is 14 amino acids. Germline CDR1 is SGHAT and CDR2 is FQDESV (reference sequence). The CDR3 nucleotides are TGCGCCAGCAGCCTCAGGACGCCACGCGGGACCCAGTACTTC. Translating it yields CASSLRTPRGTQYF.

This clonotype was detected ten times or more. The chain links TRBV20-1 to TRBJ2-3, with TRBD2 identical over 9 bases. From germline, CDR1 is DFQATT and CDR2 SNEGSKA (reference sequence). Trimming cost V 6 bases and J 1 base; bases outside gene matches: 17. The CDR3 extends over 18 amino acids. The CDR3 DNA reads as TGCAGTGCCCCCGGGGGACGCGGGAGGGCCCCGGGCACAGATACGCAGTATTTT. Translated, it gives CSAPGGRGRAPGTDTQYF.

This chain uses TRBV7-3 with TRBJ2-1; TRBD2 aligns across 14 bases. This CDR3 comprises 17 residues. V dropped 4 bases and J dropped 7; count of bases not matched to a gene: 9. Germline CDR1 SGHTA, CDR2 FQGTGA. The CDR3 loop is CASSSTPGLAGANEQFF. The DNA of the CDR3 is TGTGCCAGCAGCTCCACCCCGGGACTAGCGGGAGCAAATGAGCAGTTCTTC.

The genes are TRBV14 and TRBJ2-3; D is possibly TRBD2 (6 bases). The ends were cut back, 0 bases at V and 2 bases at J, with 12 bases in the middle. CDR1 and CDR2 (germline): SGHDN, FVKESK. The length of the CDR3 is 16 residues. CDR3 in DNA: TGTGCCAGCAGCCAAGATCAGGGCGGGATCACAGATACGCAGTATTTT. Amino acids: CASSQDQGGITDTQYF.

This clonotype was seen many times. This chain connects TRBV6-1 to TRBJ2-1; maybe TRBD2 (6 bases). V shed 7 bases and J shed 9 bases, with 16 bases lying between them. The CDR3 extends over 13 amino acids. Germline values: CDR1 MNHNS, CDR2 SASEGT. CDR3 nucleotides: TGTGCCAGCACCAACGGGAAGGGAGGTGAGCAGTTCTTC. Its translation: CASTNGKGGEQFF.

Many counts were recorded for this clonotype. This chain joins TRBV28 and TRBJ2-3, with D possibly matching TRBD2 (6 bases). CDR1 and CDR2 from the germline V gene are MDHEN and SYDVKM. CDR3 length equals 15 residues. V shed 4 bases and J shed 6 bases, with 17 bases lying between them. The CDR3 sequence: CASSSNRDFGDTQYF. In DNA form, the CDR3 reads TGTGCCAGCAGTTCCAATAGGGACTTCGGGGATACGCAGTATTTT.

Details on this clonotype: A clone one base away is much larger, so this may be a read error. V usage is TRBV12-3 or TRBV12-4 and J usage is TRBJ2-2, with a weak D call TRBD2 (5 bases). CDR3 size: 14 residues. The CDR3 loop reads CASSPGSPSGELLF. Here the CDR3 DNA reads TGTGCCAGCAGTCCGGGGTCCCCCTCCGGGGAGCTGCTTTTT.

The genes are TRBV7-9 and TRBJ2-5; the D is unclear. CDR3 size: 13 residues. Per the germline V gene, CDR1 is SEHNR and CDR2 is FQNEAQ (reference sequence). The V and J ends lost 2 bases and 4 bases respectively, with 8 bases between them. CDR3 bases: TGTGCCAGCAGCTTAATTATGGGAGAGACCCAGTACTTC. It is translated as CASSLIMGETQYF.

The sample holds many counts of this clonotype. The chain links TRBV28 to TRBJ1-5; D perhaps matches TRBD1 (6 bases). Germline V lookup: CDR1 MDHEN, CDR2 SYDVKM. This CDR3 has 14 residues. Trimming removed 2 bases from V and 9 bases from J, with 14 bases in between. This chain's CDR3 is CASSLNQGGGPQHF. CDR3 nucleotides: TGTGCCAGCAGTTTAAATCAGGGAGGGGGGCCCCAGCATTTT. Combining the CDR3 with reference TRBV28 and TRBJ1-5 gives the whole variable domain DVKVTQSSRYLVKRTGEKVFLECVQDMDHENMFWYRQDPGLGLRLIYFSYDVKMKEKGDIPEGYSVSREKKERFSLILESASTNQTSMYLCASSLNQGGGPQHFGDGTRLSIL.

The rearrangement links TRBV5-4 to TRBJ2-1; 10 bases map to TRBD2. J lost 4 bases, V lost 4 bases, and 8 bases had no gene match. The CDR3 extends over 16 amino acids. Germline V gene sequence: CDR1 SGHNT, CDR2 YYREEE (reference sequence). CDR3 region: CASSPRGTSVYNEQFF. CDR3 DNA: TGTGCCAGCAGCCCACGCGGGACTAGCGTATACAATGAGCAGTTCTTC.

This clonotype was counted at least ten times. This chain connects TRBV6-5 to TRBJ1-2; D possibly corresponds to TRBD1 (6 bases). The V and J ends lost 4 bases and 2 bases respectively, with 11 bases between them. This CDR3 has 14 amino acids. Germline CDR1 is MNHEY and CDR2 is SVGAGI. The CDR3 nucleotides are TGTGCCAGCAGTTCCCAGGGGCCCAACTATGGCTACACCTTC. Translated: CASSSQGPNYGYTF.

This clonotype came up many times. The chain uses TRBV6-2 or TRBV6-3 and TRBJ2-2; 7 bases are a match to TRBD1. There are 16 residues in the CDR3. With V trimmed by 1 base and J by 3 bases, 5 bases remained unmatched. Germline V gives CDR1 MNHEY, CDR2 SVGEGT. The CDR3, as DNA: TGTGCCAGCAGTTACTTCACAGGGGTAGACACCGGGGAGCTGTTTTTT. It yields the protein CASSYFTGVDTGELFF.

A remark on this clonotype: This likely stems from a read error, as it lies one base from a far larger clone. The chain has TRBV11-2 and TRBJ2-1; TRBD2 aligns across 10 bases. Germline CDR1 reads SGHAT; CDR2 reads FQNNGV. V trimming: 6 bases; J trimming: 4 bases; junction bases outside the gene matches: 9. CDR3 size: 16 residues. The CDR3 is CASRPELAGPYNEQFF. The CDR3 DNA sequence: TGTGCCAGCAGACCAGAACTAGCGGGGCCTTACAATGAGCAGTTCTTC.

The V gene is TRBV20-1, the J gene TRBJ2-1; 7 bases line up with TRBD2. The CDR3 is made up of 14 amino acids. Germline V gene lookup returns CDR1 DFQATT and CDR2 SNEGSKA (reference sequence). The V and J ends lost 4 bases and 5 bases, in that order; junction bases with no gene match: 8. Here the CDR3 DNA reads TGCAGTGCTATAGAGGGAGGGCCTGACAATGAGCAGTTCTTC. Encoded protein: CSAIEGGPDNEQFF.

This sequence joins TRBV2 and TRBJ2-5; D remains ambiguous. The germline V gene encodes CDR1 SNHLY and CDR2 FYNNEI. V gave up 1 base and J gave up 5 bases, with 8 bases separating them. The CDR3 runs 13 residues. CDR3 loop: CASSEGAHETQYF. The CDR3 DNA is TGTGCCAGCAGTGAAGGCGCCCATGAGACCCAGTACTTC.

This clonotype was counted many times. The V call is TRBV28, the J call TRBJ2-7, with 7 bases identical to TRBD1. Germline V CDR1 and CDR2: MDHEN, SYDVKM. The CDR3 runs 14 residues. The V segment lost 5 bases and the J segment 7 bases; nucleotides outside the gene matches: 11. CDR3 sequence: CASSKRTGDWEQYF. The CDR3 DNA is TGTGCCAGCAGTAAACGGACAGGAGATTGGGAGCAGTACTTC.

In this sample, this clonotype turned up many times. CDR3 loop: CASGIDRGRDYGYTF. CDR3 nucleotide sequence: TGTGCTAGTGGTATAGACAGGGGGCGAGACTATGGCTACACCTTC. The chain uses TRBV12-5 and TRBJ1-2; 10 bases fit TRBD1. CDR3 length: 15 amino acids. Germline values: CDR1 LGHNT, CDR2 FRNRAP. The V segment lost 5 bases and the J segment 3 bases; nucleotides outside the gene matches: 6.